The clone carrying this TCR beta chain was seen a few times. Its antigen is unknown. The data were taken from a study of T cell responses to AZD1222 COVID-19 vaccine. Whole-study findings and limits: Within unmutated variant regions lay the reported targets of nearly half of spike-specific TCRs. At baseline, seropositivity was found in only 5 to 7 AZD1222 recipients.

Profiled with immunoSEQ multiplex PCR; TCRdb holds only in-frame clones, not every one. The data contain 150,000 to 200,000 clones, approximately 90% of them singletons. V gave up 5 bases and J gave up 4 bases, with 17 bases separating them. The CDR3 length is 15 residues. Germline values: CDR1 LNHDA, CDR2 SQIVND (reference sequence). The TCR originated in an adult who received the AZD1222 COVID-19 vaccine. The material sequenced was peripheral blood, taken 28 days after the second AZD1222 dose. The V and J genes are TRBV19 and TRBJ1-1; maybe TRBD1 (6 bases). The CDR3 sequence: CASSLGPGVATEAFF. The CDR3 DNA follows: TGTGCCAGTAGTCTGGGGCCAGGGGTTGCCACTGAAGCTTTCTTT.